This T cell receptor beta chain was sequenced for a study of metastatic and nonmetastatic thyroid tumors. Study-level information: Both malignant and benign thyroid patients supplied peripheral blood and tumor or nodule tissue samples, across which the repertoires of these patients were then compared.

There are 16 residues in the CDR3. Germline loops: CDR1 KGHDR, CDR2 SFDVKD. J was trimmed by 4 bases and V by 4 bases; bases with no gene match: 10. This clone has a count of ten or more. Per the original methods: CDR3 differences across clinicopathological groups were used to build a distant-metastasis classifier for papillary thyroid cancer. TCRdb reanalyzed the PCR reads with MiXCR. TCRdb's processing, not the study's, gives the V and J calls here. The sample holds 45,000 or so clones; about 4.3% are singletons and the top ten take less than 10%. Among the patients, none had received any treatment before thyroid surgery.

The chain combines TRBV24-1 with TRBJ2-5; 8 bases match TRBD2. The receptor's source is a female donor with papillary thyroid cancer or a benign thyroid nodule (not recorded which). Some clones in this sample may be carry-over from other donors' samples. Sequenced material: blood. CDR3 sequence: CATSDSRGGIRETQYF. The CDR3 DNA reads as TGTGCCACCAGTGACTCCCGGGGGGGGATCCGAGAGACCCAGTACTTC.